The 21 T cell receptor beta chains below all came from one sample that was sequenced in a study of T-cell reconstitution after alpha-beta-depleted transplantation in children. Preparation of the TCRbeta library used unique molecular identifiers. One entry per CDR3 protein results from TCRdb running MiXCR on the PCR reads. The sample carries approximately 230,000 distinct CDR3 sequences, more than 20% recorded once. Here the sequenced sample was PBMCs, taken before TCRalphabeta/CD19-depleted stem cell transplant. The receptor set was obtained from a girl under 10 years old with Fanconi anemia, due to receive a stem cell transplant.

CDR3 residues: CSAWGTDTQYF. The CDR3 coding sequence is TGCAGCGCTTGGGGCACAGATACGCAGTATTTT. This chain uses TRBV20-1 with TRBJ2-3; D not certain. The CDR3 length is 11 residues. CDR1 is DFQATT, CDR2 SNEGSKA, per germline (reference sequence).

This clonotype was found many times. This chain joins TRBV20-1 and TRBJ1-3; D not resolved. CDR1 DFQATT and CDR2 SNEGSKA come from the germline V gene (reference sequence). V lost 0 bases and J lost 5, with 5 bases in between. The CDR3 loop spans 12 amino acids. This CDR3 reads CSARDFRNTIYF. In nucleotides, the CDR3 is TGCAGTGCTAGAGATTTTCGAAACACCATATATTTT.

The chain carries TRBV7-2 and TRBJ2-7; no clear D gene. V was pared by 5 bases and J by 4 bases, with 15 bases between. The CDR3 runs 14 residues. Germline CDR1 and CDR2: SGHTA and FQGNSA. CDR3 DNA: TGTGCCAGCAGCCTCTTCGGAGCCTCATACGAGCAGTACTTC. Its translation is CASSLFGASYEQYF.

The gene calls are TRBV4-1 and TRBJ2-5; D gene uncertain. CDR1 is MGHRA and CDR2 is YSYEKL in the germline V gene. With 6 bases removed from V and 1 base from J, the gap between germline ends came to 12 bases. The CDR3 length is 14 residues. The CDR3 DNA reads TGCGCCAGCAGTCTAGGACGGACCCAAGAGACCCAGTACTTC. This gives the protein CASSLGRTQETQYF.

Ten or more counts support this clonotype. The chain is built from TRBV5-5 and TRBJ2-1; no reliable D call. CDR3 length: 14 residues. V was clipped by 0 bases and J by 0 bases, with 4 bases between them. The germline gives CDR1 SGHKS, CDR2 YYEKEE (reference sequence). CDR3 amino acids: CASSLVGSYNEQFF. The CDR3 DNA is TGTGCCAGCAGCTTGGTGGGCTCCTACAATGAGCAGTTCTTC.

This clonotype was recorded many times. The chain recombines TRBV30 with TRBJ2-5, with D perhaps matching TRBD1 (6 bases). V lost 2 bases to trimming and J lost 4 bases, with 17 bases between them. This CDR3 region has 15 residues. Germline CDR1 and CDR2: GTSNPN and SVGIG (reference sequence). CDR3 in DNA: TGTGCCTGGAGTCCTAAAACAGGGTGGGCAGAGACCCAGTACTTC. As protein: CAWSPKTGWAETQYF.

This clonotype was seen many times. V usage is TRBV27 and J usage is TRBJ2-1; 7 bases fit TRBD2. The germline V gene has CDR1 MNHEY and CDR2 SMNVEV (reference sequence). This CDR3 comprises 13 residues. After removal of 6 bases from V and 3 bases from J, the junction contained 2 bases not matched to a gene. CDR3 protein: CASRREFYNEQFF. DNA for the CDR3: TGTGCCAGCAGGCGGGAGTTCTACAATGAGCAGTTCTTC.

This clonotype was seen only once. This rearrangement joins TRBV28 to TRBJ2-2; D is possibly TRBD1 or TRBD2 (5 bases each). The V end was cut by 4 bases, the J end by 3 bases, with 6 bases between. From germline, CDR1 is MDHEN and CDR2 SYDVKM. The CDR3 covers 13 residues. The CDR3 loop is CASSWDDTGELFF. The DNA of the CDR3 is TGTGCCAGCAGTTGGGACGACACCGGGGAGCTGTTTTTT.

This clonotype was detected many times. V gene TRBV12-3 or TRBV12-4 combines with J gene TRBJ2-1; 7 bases fit TRBD2. The J segment lost 5 bases and the V segment lost 6 bases, leaving 7 bases of the junction unmatched. The CDR3 sequence is 14 residues long. The CDR3 DNA sequence: TGTGCCAGCAGGCCAACTAGCGCCGACAATGAGCAGTTCTTC. This translates into CASRPTSADNEQFF.

The chain recombines TRBV29-1 with TRBJ2-5; 8 positions match TRBD2. The CDR3 is 16 amino acids. Trimming removed 3 bases from V and 2 bases from J; junction bases left unmatched: 11. CDR1 and CDR2 (germline): SQVTM, ANQGSEA. This CDR3 reads CSVDRGGTRLQETQYF. In DNA, the CDR3 is TGCAGCGTTGATCGGGGCGGGACTAGGCTTCAAGAGACCCAGTACTTC.

The CDR3 region is CASSYSRGRAPYEQYF. The CDR3 DNA follows: TGTGCCAGCAGTTACAGTAGGGGGAGGGCCCCCTACGAGCAGTACTTC. V usage is TRBV6-5 and J usage is TRBJ2-7; tentatively, D is TRBD2 (7 bases). Germline V gene data show CDR1 as MNHEY and CDR2 as SVGAGI. V dropped 2 bases and J dropped 2 bases, with 16 bases sitting between them. This CDR3 has 16 amino acids.

This clonotype has a count of ten or more. The CDR3 loop reads CSATPFTGRGGYTF. The CDR3 region has the DNA TGCAGTGCTACTCCATTCACAGGGAGGGGTGGCTACACCTTC. The J gene is TRBJ1-2, the V gene TRBV20-1, with a tentative D call TRBD1 (6 bases). V was trimmed by 4 bases and J by 7 bases, leaving 19 bases between them. This CDR3 comprises 14 residues. Germline V gene lookup returns CDR1 DFQATT and CDR2 SNEGSKA (reference sequence).

Many counts were recorded for this clonotype. The chain employs TRBV12-3 or TRBV12-4 and TRBJ2-5; D unresolved. The ends were cut back, 3 bases at V and 1 base at J, with 9 bases in the middle. The CDR3 consists of 14 residues. CDR3 amino acids: CASSLIFGQETQYF. DNA for the CDR3: TGTGCCAGCAGTTTGATTTTCGGCCAAGAGACCCAGTACTTC.

The chain joins TRBV29-1 to TRBJ2-1; 8 bases line up with TRBD2. Germline V gene lookup returns CDR1 SQVTM and CDR2 ANQGSEA. V trimming: 0 bases; J trimming: 3 bases; junction bases outside the gene matches: 7. The CDR3 is made up of 16 amino acids. The DNA of the CDR3 is TGCAGCGTTGAAGATCTTCGCGGGAGGTTCTACAATGAGCAGTTCTTC. It specifies CSVEDLRGRFYNEQFF.

This clonotype occurred a few times. V gene TRBV18 combines with J gene TRBJ1-5, with TRBD1 identical over 10 bases. Per the germline V gene, CDR1 is KGHSH and CDR2 is LQKENI. V shed 1 base, J shed 2 bases, and the junction held 5 bases outside the gene matches. This CDR3 is 17 amino acids long. CDR3 residues: CASSPREGTGGNQPQHF. The CDR3 bases are TGTGCCAGCTCACCACGTGAAGGGACAGGGGGCAATCAGCCCCAGCATTTT.

This chain uses TRBV20-1 with TRBJ1-2; 8 nucleotides match TRBD1. CDR3 length equals 15 residues. Unmatched junction bases numbered 12, after V lost 1 base and J lost 8 bases. Germline V gives CDR1 DFQATT, CDR2 SNEGSKA (reference sequence). The CDR3 DNA reads as TGCAGTGCTAGAGCGGGGGACAGGAGTATCGGAGGCTACACCTTC. It is translated as CSARAGDRSIGGYTF.

The chain is built from TRBV2 and TRBJ2-2; TRBD2 matches 8 bases. Germline V CDR1 and CDR2: SNHLY, FYNNEI. The CDR3 runs 17 residues. The junction had 13 bases not matched to a gene; V was cut back by 5 bases and J by 5 bases. CDR3 sequence reads: CASSRAGGLLRTGELFF. The CDR3 DNA sequence: TGTGCCAGCAGTAGGGCGGGAGGCCTCTTAAGAACCGGGGAGCTGTTTTTT.

This clonotype appeared a single time. The chain carries TRBV29-1 and TRBJ2-5, with a tentative D call TRBD2 (6 bases). This CDR3 contains 11 residues. V was cut by 6 bases and J by 3 bases, with 8 bases left in between. CDR1 is SQVTM, CDR2 ANQGSEA, per germline. CDR3 coding DNA: TGCAGCGTCCAGCGGGAAGAGACCCAGTACTTC. Amino acid sequence: CSVQREETQYF.

Only a few counts were recorded for this clonotype. This chain joins TRBV4-2 and TRBJ2-7, with 8 bases identical to TRBD1. The CDR3 is 16 amino acids. V lost 0 bases and J lost 5; bases outside the gene matches: 9. Per germline, CDR1 LGHNA and CDR2 YNFKEQ. This CDR3 is CASSQDRSRGPNEQYF. Written as DNA, the CDR3 is TGTGCCAGCAGCCAAGATCGTAGCAGGGGGCCTAACGAGCAGTACTTC.

The V gene is TRBV12-3 or TRBV12-4, the J gene TRBJ2-3, with 10 positions matching TRBD1. The trim removed 5 bases at V and 5 bases at J, leaving 10 bases unmatched. CDR3 length: 16 residues. The CDR3 nucleotides are TGTGCCAGCAGTCTATGGACAGGGGGAATGATAGATACGCAGTATTTT. Residues: CASSLWTGGMIDTQYF.

The chain uses TRBV6-2 or TRBV6-3 and TRBJ1-1; 10 bases are shared with TRBD1. The CDR3 has 17 amino acids. The trim removed 2 bases at V and 6 bases at J, leaving 12 bases unmatched. The V gene's germline CDR1 is MNHEY and CDR2 SVGEGT. The CDR3 here is CASSYVPGQGRVAEAFF. The CDR3 coding sequence is TGTGCCAGCAGTTACGTCCCGGGACAGGGGAGGGTGGCTGAAGCTTTCTTT.